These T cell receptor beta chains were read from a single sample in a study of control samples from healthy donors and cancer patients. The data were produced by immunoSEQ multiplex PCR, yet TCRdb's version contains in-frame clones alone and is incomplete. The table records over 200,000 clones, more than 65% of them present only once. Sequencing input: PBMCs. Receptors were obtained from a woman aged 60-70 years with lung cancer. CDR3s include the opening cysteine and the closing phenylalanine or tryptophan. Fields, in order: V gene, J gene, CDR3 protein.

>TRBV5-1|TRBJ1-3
CASSLAGIGNTIYF
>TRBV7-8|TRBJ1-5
CASSLLWGADQPQHF
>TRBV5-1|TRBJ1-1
CASSDGQGRGRSTEAFF
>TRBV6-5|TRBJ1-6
CASRSRNNSPLHF
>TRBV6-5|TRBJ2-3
CASRAGGGDTQYF
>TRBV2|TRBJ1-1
CASSEYRFGVEAFF
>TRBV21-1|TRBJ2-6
CASSFYWGSSGANVLTF
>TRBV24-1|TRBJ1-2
CATSDRGQGASGYTF
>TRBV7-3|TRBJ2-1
CASSPRAGAAADEQFF
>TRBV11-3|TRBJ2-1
CASSLGGARNEQFF
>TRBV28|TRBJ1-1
CASSGRMNTEAFF
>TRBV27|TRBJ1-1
CASSFGTDVDTEAFF
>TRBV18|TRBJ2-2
CASSPGATNTGELFF
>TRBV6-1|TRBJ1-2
CASSDHLSEGYTF
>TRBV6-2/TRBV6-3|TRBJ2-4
CASSYSIISEWGAENIQYF
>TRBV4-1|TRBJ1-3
CASSQGDFSGNTIYF
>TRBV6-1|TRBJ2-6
CASSEAAGRSGANVLTF
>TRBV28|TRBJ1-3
CASRGNMGNTIYF
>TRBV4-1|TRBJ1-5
CASSQDDVSHQPQHF
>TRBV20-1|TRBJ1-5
CSAREGLAQHF
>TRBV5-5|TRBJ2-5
CASSLLGGKQETQYF
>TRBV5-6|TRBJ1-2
CASLNKGADSYTF
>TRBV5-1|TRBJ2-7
CASQPSGLRPEQYF
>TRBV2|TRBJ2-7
CASSSSYEQYF
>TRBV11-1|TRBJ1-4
CASSLDQDEKLFF
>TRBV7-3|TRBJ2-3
CASSDSTDTQYF
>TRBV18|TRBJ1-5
CASSPERTQDQPQHF
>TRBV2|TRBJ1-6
CASSAGTVNSPLHF
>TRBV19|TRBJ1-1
CASSRQGGRYAEAFF
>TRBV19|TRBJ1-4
CASSIQDYNEKLFF
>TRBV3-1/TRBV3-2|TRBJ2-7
CASSQGAGTHYEQYF
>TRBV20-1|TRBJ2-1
CSARADEQFF
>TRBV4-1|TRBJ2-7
CASSQGRAYEQYF
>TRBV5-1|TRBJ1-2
CASSLMSGADGYTF
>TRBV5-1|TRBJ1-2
CASSSGTGEGYTF
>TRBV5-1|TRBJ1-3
CASSSGTGNTIYF
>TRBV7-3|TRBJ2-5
CASSPLGDQETQYF
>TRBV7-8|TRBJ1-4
CASSLDRTEKLFF
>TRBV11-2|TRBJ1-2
CASSLGLIYGYTF
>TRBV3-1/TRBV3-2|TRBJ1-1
CASSQGTGNTEAFF
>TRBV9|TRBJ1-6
CASSPRADLRGSPLHF
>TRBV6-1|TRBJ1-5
CASSENPWNQPQHF
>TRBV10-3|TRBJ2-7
CAISESAGLGSEQYF
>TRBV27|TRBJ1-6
CASTFAGAPSPLHF
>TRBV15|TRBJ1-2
CATSRDQGTGYGYTF
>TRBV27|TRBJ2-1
CASKGSGGNEQFF
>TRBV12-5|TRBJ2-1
CASGLEEAVQFF
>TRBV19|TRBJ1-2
CASGTGASRSGYTF
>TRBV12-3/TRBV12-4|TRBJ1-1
CASSAGQGRRAFF
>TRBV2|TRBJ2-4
CASSAAAKNIQYF
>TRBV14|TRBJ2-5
CASSQNQGGETQYF